The 21 T cell receptor beta chains given below trace back to one sample, sequenced in a study of persistence of HIV-infected CD4 T cells. This was the immunoSEQ version 4 assay in survey mode. Profiled with immunoSEQ multiplex PCR; TCRdb holds only in-frame clones, not every one. The sample records over 30,000 clones, over 80% being singletons. These receptors have no identified antigens. Lysates of CMV-infected fibroblasts at roughly 10 ug/mL stimulated these cells. Memory cells lacking CD40L and CD69 with high CD45RO were sorted. The specimen comprised CD4+ T cells sorted from PBMCs after roughly 17-hour stimulation, sampled from a patient who received antiretroviral therapy. The receptor set was obtained from an adult woman with HIV who was CMV-seropositive.

V usage is TRBV3-1 (or the pseudogene TRBV3-2) and J usage is TRBJ1-2, with 9 bases matching TRBD1. Per the germline V gene, CDR1 is LGHDT and CDR2 is YNNKEL (reference sequence). Trimming at V came to 4 bases and at J to 7 bases, leaving 13 bases not matched to a gene. This CDR3 is 16 amino acids long. In nucleotides, the CDR3 is TGTGCCAGCAGCCCGTGGGACAGGGACTTTTCTTCTGGCTACACCTTC. The encoded protein is CASSPWDRDFSSGYTF.

The J gene is TRBJ1-6, the V gene TRBV5-1, with D uncertain. The CDR3 runs to 15 residues. V gave up 4 bases and J gave up 2 bases, with 10 bases separating them. Germline assignment: CDR1 SGHRS and CDR2 YFSETQ. The CDR3 bases are TGCGCCAGCAGCGAAAGGGAAACCTATAATTCACCCCTCCACTTT. Translated, it gives CASSERETYNSPLHF.

V gene TRBV10-3 combines with J gene TRBJ2-1; 9 nucleotides align to TRBD2. This CDR3 is 16 amino acids long. Germline trimming cut 2 bases from V and 7 bases from J; bases unmatched to any gene: 9. The germline V gene encodes CDR1 ENHRY and CDR2 SYGVKD. The DNA of the CDR3 is TGTGCCATCAGTGAGGCCGGTAGCGGGAGTATAAATGAGCAGTTCTTC. Amino acids: CAISEAGSGSINEQFF.

In this sample, this clone is medium-sized. The V and J genes are TRBV19 and TRBJ1-6, with 9 bases lining up with TRBD1. CDR3 length: 15 residues. CDR1 is LNHDA, CDR2 SQIVND, per germline (reference sequence). V dropped 7 bases and J dropped 6; count of bases not matched to a gene: 7. CDR3 sequence reads: CASKPGQGTNSPLHF. The DNA for the CDR3 is TGTGCCAGTAAACCGGGACAGGGCACTAATTCACCCCTCCACTTT.

V usage is TRBV2 and J usage is TRBJ2-6; TRBD2 is a possible D gene (5 bases). The CDR3 runs 14 residues. Germline-derived CDR1 and CDR2 are SNHLY and FYNNEI. Deletions cut 6 bases from V and 0 bases from J, with 6 bases between. CDR3 sequence reads: CASRGSSGANVLTF. CDR3 bases: TGTGCCAGCAGGGGGAGCTCTGGGGCCAACGTCCTGACTTTC.

V gene TRBV29-1 combines with J gene TRBJ2-3; D may be TRBD1 (7 bases). V was trimmed by 8 bases and J by 2 bases, leaving 17 bases between them. In germline, CDR1 is SQVTM, CDR2 ANQGSEA. CDR3 length: 14 amino acids. The CDR3 loop is CSFRQGGVTDTQYF. CDR3 nucleotide sequence: TGCAGCTTTCGACAGGGAGGAGTCACAGATACGCAGTATTTT.

Concerning this clone itself: The same CDR3 arises from other DNA sequences in this sample as well. V and J are TRBV5-1 and TRBJ1-1; D gene uncertain. The CDR3 runs to 13 residues. Germline assignment: CDR1 SGHRS and CDR2 YFSETQ. The V gene lost 2 bases and the J gene lost 4 bases, with 9 bases spanning the gap. Here the CDR3 DNA reads TGCGCCAGCAGCTTAGAGGGCAGCACTGAAGCTTTCTTT. Translating it yields CASSLEGSTEAFF.

The V gene is TRBV10-1, the J gene TRBJ2-1; TRBD1 is a possible D gene (5 bases). The CDR3 totals 16 residues. CDR1 WNHNN and CDR2 SYGVQD come from the germline V gene (reference sequence). V was shortened by 0 bases and J by 8 bases, with 17 bases between the two germline ends. The CDR3 sequence is CASSESKGMSRDEQFF. The CDR3, as DNA: TGCGCCAGCAGTGAGTCGAAGGGGATGTCAAGGGATGAGCAGTTCTTC.

This clone was observed a single time. V usage is TRBV7-9 and J usage is TRBJ1-1; no clear D gene. Germline CDR1 and CDR2: SEHNR and FQNEAQ (reference sequence). This CDR3 has 13 amino acids. Trimming pared 4 bases from V and 8 bases from J, leaving 14 bases between. CDR3 DNA: TGTGCCAGCAGCTCTAGGTTAGGGAGAGAAGCTTTCTTT. Amino acid sequence: CASSSRLGREAFF.

The chain has TRBV7-9 and TRBJ1-1, with D possibly matching TRBD1 (5 bases). This CDR3 has 12 residues. Trimming left V 11 bases short and J 7 bases short, with 17 bases between. Germline CDR1 is SEHNR and CDR2 is FQNEAQ (reference sequence). The CDR3 sequence: CACSGQGIEAFF. The CDR3 bases are TGTGCCTGTTCAGGGCAGGGAATTGAAGCTTTCTTT.

The chain has TRBV9 and TRBJ2-1; 8 bases fit TRBD2. This CDR3 is 16 amino acids long. J gave up 1 base and V 4 bases, and 7 bases lay outside the gene matches. Germline lookup yields CDR1 SGDLS and CDR2 YYNGEE. The CDR3 bases are TGTGCCAGCAGCTTTACAAAGCGGGAGTCCTACAATGAGCAGTTCTTC. Translation: CASSFTKRESYNEQFF.

The chain is built from TRBV9 and TRBJ2-5; perhaps D is TRBD1 or TRBD2 (5 bases each). CDR1 is SGDLS and CDR2 is YYNGEE in the germline V gene. Trimming left V 4 bases short and J 5 bases short, with 12 bases between. This CDR3 has 13 amino acids. For the CDR3, the DNA is TGTGCCAGCAGCTCCGGGACCGGCGAGACCCAGTACTTC. Translating gives CASSSGTGETQYF.

V and J are TRBV7-2 and TRBJ2-1, with a tentative D call TRBD2 (5 bases). Deletions cut 1 base from V and 0 bases from J, with 13 bases between. CDR3 length: 17 residues. CDR1 is SGHTA and CDR2 is FQGNSA in the germline V gene. This chain's CDR3 is CASSLVGGRSSYNEQFF. The CDR3 bases are TGTGCCAGCAGCTTAGTCGGAGGTCGAAGCTCCTACAATGAGCAGTTCTTC. Supplemented by reference TRBV7-2 and TRBJ2-1, the full variable domain reads GAGVSQSPSNKVTEKGKDVELRCDPISGHTALYWYRQSLGQGLEFLIYFQGNSAPDKSGLPSDRFSAERTGGSVSTLTIQRTQQEDSAVYLCASSLVGGRSSYNEQFFGPGTRLTVL.

This rearrangement joins TRBV7-2 to TRBJ1-4; TRBD1 agrees at 7 bases. The V gene's germline CDR1 is SGHTA and CDR2 FQGNSA. Trimming removed 1 base from V and 7 bases from J; junction bases left unmatched: 6. CDR3 size: 15 residues. CDR3 sequence: CASSLGGGGFEKLFF. Here the CDR3 DNA reads TGTGCCAGCAGCTTAGGGGGAGGGGGCTTTGAAAAACTGTTTTTT.

V and J are TRBV11-3 and TRBJ1-4; no reliable D call. CDR1 is SGHNT and CDR2 is YENEEA in the germline V gene. V lost 5 bases, J lost 6 bases, and 16 bases lay in between. The CDR3 consists of 15 residues. The CDR3 sequence is CASSPASTGDEKLFF. In DNA form, the CDR3 reads TGTGCCAGCAGCCCAGCGTCAACGGGCGATGAAAAACTGTTTTTT.

The V and J genes are TRBV6-5 and TRBJ2-2; a weak D match, TRBD1 (6 bases). The CDR3 is 15 residues long. The germline V gene encodes CDR1 MNHEY and CDR2 SVGAGI. V was cut by 6 bases and J by 3 bases, with 14 bases left in between. The CDR3 region is CASSRDTTYTGELFF. CDR3 bases: TGTGCCAGCAGCCGGGACACCACATACACCGGGGAGCTGTTTTTT.

This clone is labeled medium-sized. This likely comes from a read error, as the CDR3 has no conserved phenylalanine or tryptophan at its end. The DNA is left out, because the CDR3 cannot be placed on it with certainty; the CDR3 is given as TCRdb lists it. The V and J genes are TRBV10-1 and TRBJ1-5. The CDR3 is 10 residues long, counting both termini. Germline V gene lookup returns CDR1 WNHNN and CDR2 SYGVQD (reference sequence). The CDR3 region is CASSEWSGPP.

The J gene is TRBJ1-5, the V gene TRBV19; D may be TRBD1 (5 bases). Germline lookup yields CDR1 LNHDA and CDR2 SQIVND (reference sequence). The CDR3 runs 15 residues. V was cut by 2 bases and J by 5 bases, with 13 bases left in between. The CDR3 DNA sequence: TGTGCCAGTAGTATATACGGGACCCTAGATCAGCCCCAGCATTTT. This codes for CASSIYGTLDQPQHF.

The chain employs TRBV5-1 and TRBJ1-4, with TRBD1 identical over 7 bases. This CDR3 is 17 amino acids long. Germline-derived CDR1 and CDR2 are SGHRS and YFSETQ. Germline trimming cut 3 bases from V and 5 bases from J; bases unmatched to any gene: 13. The CDR3: CASSSLGVQGRNEKLFF. CDR3 DNA sequence: TGCGCCAGCAGCTCCCTGGGGGTACAGGGGCGGAATGAAAAACTGTTTTTT.

This clone showed up just a few times. The V gene is TRBV7-9, the J gene TRBJ1-5; no clear D. The V and J ends lost 1 base and 4 bases respectively, with 11 bases between them. CDR3 length: 15 residues. Germline lookup yields CDR1 SEHNR and CDR2 FQNEAQ (reference sequence). CDR3 amino acids: CASSLDSLTNQPQHF. The DNA of the CDR3 is TGTGCCAGCAGCTTAGACTCCCTAACAAATCAGCCCCAGCATTTT.

The chain combines TRBV5-6 with TRBJ2-5; no clear D gene. The germline gives CDR1 SGHDT, CDR2 YYEEEE. This CDR3 contains 13 residues. Trimming shortened V by 0 bases and J by 6 bases, and 9 bases separated the two germline ends. This chain's CDR3 is CASSLGPGKTQYF. CDR3 in DNA: TGTGCCAGCAGCTTGGGGCCAGGAAAGACCCAGTACTTC.